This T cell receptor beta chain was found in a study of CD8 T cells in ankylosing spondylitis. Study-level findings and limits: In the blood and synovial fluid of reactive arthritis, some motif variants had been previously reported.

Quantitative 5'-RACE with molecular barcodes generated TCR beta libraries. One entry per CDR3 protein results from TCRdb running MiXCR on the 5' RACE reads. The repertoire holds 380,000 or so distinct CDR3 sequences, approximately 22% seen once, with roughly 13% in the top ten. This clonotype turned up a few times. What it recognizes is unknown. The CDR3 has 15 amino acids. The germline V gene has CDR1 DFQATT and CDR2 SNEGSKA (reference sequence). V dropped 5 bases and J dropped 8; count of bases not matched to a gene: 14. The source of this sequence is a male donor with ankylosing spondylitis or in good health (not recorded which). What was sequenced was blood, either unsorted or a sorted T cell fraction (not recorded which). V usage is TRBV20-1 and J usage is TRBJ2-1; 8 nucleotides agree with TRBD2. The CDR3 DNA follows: TGCAGTGCTTCGCCCACGGGGCTAGCGGGTTATGAGCAGTTCTTC. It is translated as CSASPTGLAGYEQFF.